One T cell receptor (beta chain) is described in this entry. The data belong to a study of cytomegalovirus exposure and HLA in healthy donors. The CDR3 extends over 13 amino acids. Germline assignment: CDR1 SQVTM and CDR2 ANQGSEA. Trimming pared 2 bases from V and 5 bases from J, leaving 12 bases between. Researchers ran the PCR with 60 Vbeta and 13 Jbeta primers. TCRdb keeps only in-frame clones here, not all; method: immunoSEQ multiplex PCR. Here the sample spans 150,000 to 250,000 clones, about four fifths being singletons. The origin of this receptor is a girl aged 5-17 years in good health and CMV-seropositive. Sequencing was performed on PBMCs. The rearrangement links TRBV29-1 to TRBJ1-2, with a tentative D call TRBD1 (5 bases). CDR3 region: CSVEQGLEYGYTF. CDR3 coding DNA: TGCAGCGTTGAACAGGGTTTAGAATATGGCTACACCTTC.